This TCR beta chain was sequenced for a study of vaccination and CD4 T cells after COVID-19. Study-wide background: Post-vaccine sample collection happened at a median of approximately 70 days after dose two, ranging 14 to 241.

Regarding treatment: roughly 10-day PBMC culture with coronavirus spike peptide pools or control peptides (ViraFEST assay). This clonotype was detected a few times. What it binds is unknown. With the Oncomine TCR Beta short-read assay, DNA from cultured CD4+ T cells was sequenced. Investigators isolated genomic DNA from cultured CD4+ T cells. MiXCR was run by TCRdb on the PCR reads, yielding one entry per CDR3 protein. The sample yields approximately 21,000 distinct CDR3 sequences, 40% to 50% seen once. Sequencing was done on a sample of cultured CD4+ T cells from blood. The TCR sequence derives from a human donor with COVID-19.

CDR3 nucleotide sequence: TGCAGTGCTAGCCTTAGTTTCGGGGCCCCTAACTATGGCTACACCTTC. Its protein is CSASLSFGAPNYGYTF. This rearrangement joins TRBV20-1 to TRBJ1-2; perhaps TRBD1 as D (5 bases). This CDR3 is 16 amino acids long. The V gene's germline CDR1 is DFQATT and CDR2 SNEGSKA (reference sequence). V was trimmed by 3 bases and J by 0 bases, leaving 17 bases between them.